This is a list of T cell receptor beta chains from one sample in a study of T cells after yellow fever vaccination. TCRdb analysed the 5' RACE reads with MiXCR anew, one entry per CDR3 protein. The table has 65,000 to 90,000 distinct CDR3 sequences, about an eighth seen once. The material was CD8+ T cells not binding an NS4B(214-222) dextramer, sorted from PBMCs, obtained less than 25 days after the first yellow fever vaccination. The source of these receptors is a young man who received the YFV17D yellow fever vaccine. Each CDR3 is given with its conserved first and last residue. The D gene is left open where the match is weak. Rows may omit the clone size; those that give it use once, few, many or a size class.

V: TRBV5-1
D: .
size: few
J: TRBJ1-1
CDR3: CASRSLGNTEAFF
DNA: TGCGCCAGCCGATCGTTGGGGAACACTGAAGCTTTCTTT

V: TRBV6-2/TRBV6-3
D: .
size: .
J: TRBJ2-7
CDR3: CASSYGVYEQYF
DNA: TGTGCCAGCAGTTACGGCGTCTACGAGCAGTACTTC

V: TRBV6-2/TRBV6-3
D: .
size: .
J: TRBJ2-5
CDR3: CASSFGFHPRETQYF
DNA: TGTGCCAGCAGTTTTGGGTTCCACCCAAGGGAGACCCAGTACTTC

V: TRBV9
D: .
size: few
J: TRBJ2-2
CDR3: CASSEEGARSGELFF
DNA: TGTGCCAGCAGCGAGGAGGGGGCGCGGTCCGGGGAGCTGTTTTTT

V: TRBV7-2
D: .
size: few
J: TRBJ2-2
CDR3: CASSPSWNTGELFF
DNA: TGTGCCAGCAGCCCCTCTTGGAACACCGGGGAGCTGTTTTTT

V: TRBV12-3/TRBV12-4
D: .
size: .
J: TRBJ2-2
CDR3: CASRGAGIGELFF
DNA: TGTGCCAGCAGGGGCGCGGGGATCGGGGAGCTGTTTTTT

V: TRBV4-1
D: .
size: .
J: TRBJ2-3
CDR3: CASSQDHNRLAEDTQYF
DNA: TGCGCCAGCAGCCAAGATCATAACCGCCTGGCCGAGGATACGCAGTATTTT

V: TRBV13
D: TRBD2
size: .
J: TRBJ2-1
CDR3: CASSLKLAGDNEQFF
DNA: TGTGCCAGCAGCTTAAAGCTAGCGGGGGACAATGAGCAGTTCTTC

V: TRBV11-2
D: TRBD2
size: many
J: TRBJ2-3
CDR3: CASSLGGDYTDTQYF
DNA: TGTGCCAGCAGCTTAGGGGGGGACTATACAGATACGCAGTATTTT

V: TRBV29-1
D: .
size: .
J: TRBJ2-5
CDR3: CSAPWGGTQYF
DNA: TGCAGCGCCCCGTGGGGCGGGACCCAGTACTTC

V: TRBV28
D: .
size: .
J: TRBJ2-3
CDR3: CASSFNAPPDTQYF
DNA: TGTGCCAGCAGTTTTAACGCTCCCCCAGATACGCAGTATTTT

V: TRBV29-1
D: .
size: many
J: TRBJ1-3
CDR3: CSVQAFSGNTIYF
DNA: TGCAGCGTTCAGGCCTTCTCTGGAAACACCATATATTTT

V: TRBV7-2
D: TRBD2
size: .
J: TRBJ2-2
CDR3: CASSFPIERGSTGELFF
DNA: TGTGCCAGCAGCTTCCCTATCGAGCGGGGGAGCACCGGGGAGCTGTTTTTT

V: TRBV15
D: TRBD2
size: .
J: TRBJ2-1
CDR3: CATSRGVAGGYNEQFF
DNA: TGTGCCACCAGCAGAGGAGTGGCGGGGGGGTACAATGAGCAGTTCTTC

V: TRBV30
D: .
size: few
J: TRBJ1-1
CDR3: CAWESGGLTEAFF
DNA: TGTGCCTGGGAGTCGGGGGGGCTCACTGAAGCTTTCTTT

V: TRBV4-3
D: .
size: .
J: TRBJ2-1
CDR3: CASSQGPAGDEQFF
DNA: TGCGCCAGCAGCCAAGGACCAGCAGGCGATGAGCAGTTCTTC

V: TRBV12-3/TRBV12-4
D: .
size: .
J: TRBJ1-3
CDR3: CASRVGGNTIYF
DNA: TGTGCCAGCAGAGTTGGTGGAAACACCATATATTTT

V: TRBV7-9
D: TRBD1
size: few
J: TRBJ2-7
CDR3: CASSFQGAEQYF
DNA: TGTGCCAGCAGCTTCCAGGGGGCCGAGCAGTACTTC

V: TRBV4-1
D: .
size: .
J: TRBJ1-5
CDR3: CASSQAANQPQHF
DNA: TGCGCCAGCAGCCAAGCGGCGAATCAGCCCCAGCATTTT

V: TRBV30
D: TRBD1
size: many
J: TRBJ2-7
CDR3: CAWRMGGQGYEQYF
DNA: TGTGCCTGGAGGATGGGAGGACAGGGCTACGAGCAGTACTTC

V: TRBV27
D: .
size: few
J: TRBJ2-5
CDR3: CASAGFEETQYF
DNA: TGTGCCAGCGCGGGATTCGAAGAGACCCAGTACTTC

V: TRBV23-1
D: .
size: .
J: TRBJ2-1
CDR3: CASSQSYGEQFF
DNA: TGCGCCAGCAGTCAATCATACGGGGAGCAGTTCTTC

V: TRBV19
D: .
size: few
J: TRBJ2-7
CDR3: CASSIDASANEQYF
DNA: TGTGCCAGTAGTATCGATGCTAGCGCTAACGAGCAGTACTTC

V: TRBV5-4
D: .
size: .
J: TRBJ2-1
CDR3: CASSSLGPDEQFF
DNA: TGTGCCAGCAGCTCCTTGGGTCCTGATGAGCAGTTCTTC

V: TRBV7-3
D: TRBD1
size: .
J: TRBJ2-1
CDR3: CASSLTLGAGGSYNEQFF
DNA: TGTGCCAGCAGCTTAACCCTCGGGGCAGGGGGCTCCTACAATGAGCAGTTCTTC

V: TRBV12-2
D: .
size: once
J: TRBJ2-7
CDR3: CASRSPGRFDRTAYEQYF
DNA: TGTGCAAGTCGCTCCCCGGGGAGATTCGACAGGACGGCCTACGAGCAGTACTTC

V: TRBV2
D: .
size: few
J: TRBJ2-2
CDR3: CASMGPTVGELFF
DNA: TGTGCCAGCATGGGGCCCACCGTTGGGGAGCTGTTTTTT

V: TRBV21-1
D: .
size: .
J: TRBJ1-3
CDR3: CASSKDVLSGNTIYF
DNA: TGTGCCAGCAGCAAAGATGTCCTCTCTGGAAACACCATATATTTT

V: TRBV10-3
D: TRBD2
size: few
J: TRBJ2-5
CDR3: CAISVSGGGETQYF
DNA: TGTGCCATCAGTGTCAGCGGGGGGGGAGAGACCCAGTACTTC

V: TRBV6-5
D: TRBD1
size: many
J: TRBJ2-2
CDR3: CASSYIRPTGVHTGELFF
DNA: TGTGCCAGCAGTTACATACGGCCAACAGGGGTACACACCGGGGAGCTGTTTTTT

V: TRBV6-1
D: TRBD1
size: .
J: TRBJ2-7
CDR3: CASSRTGPSSYEQYF
DNA: TGTGCCAGCAGCCGGACAGGGCCGAGCTCCTACGAGCAGTACTTC

V: TRBV5-1
D: .
size: few
J: TRBJ2-7
CDR3: CASSGGFSYEQYF
DNA: TGCGCCAGCAGCGGGGGCTTTTCCTACGAGCAGTACTTC

V: TRBV12-3/TRBV12-4
D: .
size: .
J: TRBJ2-2
CDR3: CASSRFGELFF
DNA: TGTGCCAGCAGCCGGTTCGGAGAGCTGTTTTTT

V: TRBV11-2
D: TRBD2
size: .
J: TRBJ2-1
CDR3: CASSLDARLAGTYNEQFF
DNA: TGTGCCAGCAGCTTAGATGCCCGACTAGCGGGGACCTACAATGAGCAGTTCTTC

V: TRBV19
D: TRBD1
size: few
J: TRBJ1-4
CDR3: CAVSGTGNEKLFF
DNA: TGTGCCGTTTCCGGGACAGGGAATGAAAAACTGTTTTTT

V: TRBV6-2/TRBV6-3
D: .
size: few
J: TRBJ2-5
CDR3: CASRLALNFQETQYF
DNA: TGTGCCAGCCGTCTAGCTCTCAACTTTCAAGAGACCCAGTACTTC

V: TRBV11-2
D: TRBD1
size: .
J: TRBJ1-3
CDR3: CASSLQWTGIGNTIYF
DNA: TGTGCCAGCAGCTTACAGTGGACAGGGATTGGAAACACCATATATTTT

V: TRBV2
D: TRBD2
size: .
J: TRBJ2-1
CDR3: CTSSFNWGGDSAGHEQFF
DNA: TGTACCAGCAGTTTCAATTGGGGGGGGGACTCGGCGGGCCATGAGCAGTTCTTC

V: TRBV5-1
D: TRBD2
size: .
J: TRBJ2-3
CDR3: CASSTSGGTDTQYF
DNA: TGCGCCAGCAGTACTAGCGGGGGCACAGATACGCAGTATTTT

V: TRBV7-9
D: .
size: many
J: TRBJ2-3
CDR3: CASSLWTDTQYF
DNA: TGTGCCAGCAGCTTATGGACAGATACGCAGTATTTT

V: TRBV5-1
D: .
size: .
J: TRBJ1-1
CDR3: CASSPRQRANTEAFF
DNA: TGCGCCAGCAGCCCCCGACAGAGAGCGAACACTGAAGCTTTCTTT